The 23 T cell receptor beta chains in this list originate from one sample, sequenced in a study of CD8 T cells in ankylosing spondylitis. Study-wide points: A TCR beta motif of about eight highly homologous variants seemed to mark ankylosing spondylitis blood.

What these receptors recognize is not known. MiXCR was run by TCRdb on the 5' RACE reads, yielding one entry per CDR3 protein. The sample has hundreds of thousands of distinct CDR3 sequences, 17% seen once. Sequencing was performed on blood, either unsorted or a sorted T cell fraction (not recorded which). These receptors came from a male donor with ankylosing spondylitis.

This chain links TRBV5-1 with TRBJ1-1; 7 bases map to TRBD1. This CDR3 contains 14 residues. Germline V gene data show CDR1 as SGHRS and CDR2 as YFSETQ. V shed 2 bases and J 3 bases; nucleotides not matched to a gene: 4. CDR3 amino acids: CASSFDRVYTEAFF. The DNA of the CDR3 is TGCGCCAGCAGCTTTGACAGGGTATACACTGAAGCTTTCTTT.

The chain is built from TRBV12-3 or TRBV12-4 and TRBJ2-5, with D perhaps matching TRBD2 (5 bases). The CDR3 sequence is 12 residues long. Trimming shortened V by 5 bases and J by 7 bases, and 11 bases separated the two germline ends. CDR3 loop: CASSLPRGTQYF. Written as DNA, the CDR3 is TGTGCCAGCAGTCTACCCCGGGGGACCCAGTACTTC.

This clonotype was recorded once. The V gene is TRBV2, the J gene TRBJ2-5, with unresolved D. From germline, CDR1 is SNHLY and CDR2 FYNNEI. The ends were cut back, 7 bases at V and 5 bases at J, with 14 bases in the middle. The CDR3 has 13 amino acids. The CDR3 DNA sequence: TGTGCCAGCAAGGGTAATGGTTGGGAGACCCAGTACTTC. Amino acids: CASKGNGWETQYF.

This chain uses TRBV28 with TRBJ2-2; no clear D gene. The CDR3 spans 13 residues. CDR1 is MDHEN and CDR2 is SYDVKM in the germline V gene. V shed 4 bases and J shed 1 base, with 4 bases lying between them. This CDR3 reads CASSYQNTGELFF. CDR3 sequence (DNA): TGTGCCAGCAGTTACCAGAACACCGGGGAGCTGTTTTTT. Together with reference TRBV28 and TRBJ2-2, the CDR3 gives the full variable domain: DVKVTQSSRYLVKRTGEKVFLECVQDMDHENMFWYRQDPGLGLRLIYFSYDVKMKEKGDIPEGYSVSREKKERFSLILESASTNQTSMYLCASSYQNTGELFFGEGSRLTVL.

The chain joins TRBV29-1 to TRBJ1-5, with 11 nucleotides matching TRBD1. This CDR3 is 17 amino acids long. Germline CDR1 reads SQVTM; CDR2 reads ANQGSEA. Trimming at V came to 5 bases and at J to 5 bases, leaving 14 bases not matched to a gene. CDR3 loop: CSVPQAIRTGGDQPQHF. The CDR3 nucleotides read TGCAGCGTTCCTCAGGCCATACGGACAGGGGGCGATCAGCCCCAGCATTTT.

This chain uses TRBV5-1 with TRBJ2-7; D possibly corresponds to TRBD2 (5 bases). Germline V lookup: CDR1 SGHRS, CDR2 YFSETQ. The V end lost 1 base, the J end lost 5 bases, and 10 bases lay between the germline ends. The CDR3 spans 13 residues. This CDR3 reads CASSLRASHEQYF. CDR3 DNA sequence: TGCGCCAGCAGCTTGAGGGCTAGCCACGAGCAGTACTTC.

This clonotype was detected ten times or more. This sequence joins TRBV6-1 and TRBJ2-3, with D unclear. Trimming removed 1 base at V and 2 bases at J, with 7 bases between. From germline, CDR1 is MNHNS and CDR2 SASEGT. This CDR3 is 14 amino acids long. CDR3 loop: CASSEESITDTQYF. CDR3 sequence (DNA): TGTGCCAGCAGTGAAGAGTCTATCACAGATACGCAGTATTTT.

This clonotype was observed a handful of times. The chain links TRBV12-3 or TRBV12-4 to TRBJ1-3; D may be TRBD1 (6 bases). The CDR3 runs to 14 residues. Trimming stripped 5 bases from V and 0 bases from J, with 8 bases between. CDR3 sequence: CASSRTASGNTIYF. The CDR3 nucleotides are TGTGCCAGCAGTAGGACAGCCTCTGGAAACACCATATATTTT.

The chain joins TRBV14 to TRBJ2-3; D not certain. CDR1 and CDR2 (germline): SGHDN, FVKESK. The germline V and J ends were trimmed by 6 bases and 0 bases, with 13 bases remaining between them. CDR3 length: 15 amino acids. DNA of the CDR3: TGTGCCAGCAGAGGAAGGGCGGAAAGCACAGATACGCAGTATTTT. Translated, it gives CASRGRAESTDTQYF.

This chain connects TRBV4-2 to TRBJ2-3; D possibly corresponds to TRBD2 (5 bases). CDR1 and CDR2 (germline): LGHNA, YNFKEQ. This CDR3 is 13 amino acids long. Trimming removed 0 bases at V and 9 bases at J, with 10 bases between. The CDR3 sequence: CASSQDTLGTQYF. The CDR3 nucleotides are TGTGCCAGCAGCCAAGATACACTAGGGACGCAGTATTTT.

The chain employs TRBV7-9 and TRBJ1-4, with 7 bases fitting TRBD1. Germline V gene data show CDR1 as SEHNR and CDR2 as FQNEAQ (reference sequence). Trimming took 3 bases from V and 2 from J; bases not matched to a gene: 6. The CDR3 consists of 16 residues. The chain's CDR3 is CASSFTRDSTNEKLFF. As DNA, the CDR3 is TGTGCCAGCAGCTTTACCCGGGACAGTACTAATGAAAAACTGTTTTTT.

This clonotype was counted once. The chain joins TRBV6-5 to TRBJ2-7; 7 positions agree with TRBD2. The CDR3 covers 13 residues. CDR1 is MNHEY and CDR2 is SVGAGI in the germline V gene. The V and J ends lost 0 bases and 6 bases, in that order; junction bases with no gene match: 2. The DNA of the CDR3 is TGTGCCAGCAGTTACTCGACGGGAGGCGAGCAGTACTTC. It specifies CASSYSTGGEQYF.

This clonotype came up a few times. J is TRBJ1-6 and V is TRBV11-2; D not resolved. The V gene lost 4 bases and the J gene lost 9 bases, with 19 bases spanning the gap. The V gene's germline CDR1 is SGHAT and CDR2 FQNNGV. The CDR3 contains 16 residues. In nucleotides, the CDR3 is TGTGCCAGCAGCTCCTCTCGGGAGAAAAAAGGTTCACCCCTCCACTTT. Translation gives CASSSSREKKGSPLHF. Complete variable domain (other parts from reference TRBV11-2 and TRBJ1-6): EAGVAQSPRYKIIEKRQSVAFWCNPISGHATLYWYQQILGQGPKLLIQFQNNGVVDDSQLPKDRFSAERLKGVDSTLKIQPAKLEDSAVYLCASSSSREKKGSPLHFGNGTRLTVT.

This clonotype was observed a few times. This chain uses TRBV19 with TRBJ1-1, with TRBD1 identical over 8 bases. Germline assignment: CDR1 LNHDA and CDR2 SQIVND (reference sequence). The CDR3 extends over 15 amino acids. Germline trimming cut 7 bases from V and 1 base from J; bases unmatched to any gene: 8. Here the CDR3 DNA reads TGTGCCAGTACCGAACCCGGGACAGGGAACACTGAAGCTTTCTTT. Protein sequence: CASTEPGTGNTEAFF.

This clonotype occurred a few times. The chain couples TRBV7-2 to TRBJ1-1; D remains ambiguous. Germline lookup yields CDR1 SGHTA and CDR2 FQGNSA. The CDR3 covers 11 residues. The germline V and J ends were trimmed by 1 base and 11 bases, with 8 bases remaining between them. CDR3 in DNA: TGTGCCAGCAGCTTAGTCCAGTCGGCTTTCTTT. Translation: CASSLVQSAFF.

This clonotype was seen only a few times. This chain links TRBV15 with TRBJ2-7, with 7 bases lining up with TRBD2. The length of the CDR3 is 16 residues. The germline V gene encodes CDR1 LNHNV and CDR2 YYDKDF (reference sequence). V dropped 6 bases and J dropped 0; count of bases not matched to a gene: 11. The CDR3 coding sequence is TGTGCCACCAGTAGGTGGGCGGGAGTGGGCTCCTACGAGCAGTACTTC. It is translated as CATSRWAGVGSYEQYF.

This sequence joins TRBV2 and TRBJ2-1; perhaps TRBD2 as D (5 bases). Per germline, CDR1 SNHLY and CDR2 FYNNEI. Deletions cut 4 bases from V and 1 base from J, with 14 bases between. The CDR3 spans 16 residues. CDR3 region: CASSGRTSPSYNEQFF. CDR3 bases: TGTGCCAGCAGTGGCAGGACTTCACCTTCCTACAATGAGCAGTTCTTC.

This clonotype was counted between two and nine times. The V gene is TRBV12-3 or TRBV12-4, the J gene TRBJ1-1; D may be TRBD1 (5 bases). Trimming stripped 6 bases from V and 6 bases from J, with 14 bases between. The CDR3 consists of 13 residues. The CDR3 protein is CASSVYDSSEAFF. Written as DNA, the CDR3 is TGTGCCAGCAGCGTATACGACAGTTCTGAAGCTTTCTTT.

This clonotype was counted only a few times. The CDR3 sequence: CASSSLTSGRFNEQFF. The CDR3 nucleotides read TGTGCCAGTAGTTCCTTGACTAGCGGGAGGTTCAATGAGCAGTTCTTC. V usage is TRBV19 and J usage is TRBJ2-1; TRBD2 matches 13 bases. CDR3 size: 16 residues. Trimming took 5 bases from V and 6 from J; bases not matched to a gene: 7. Germline loops: CDR1 LNHDA, CDR2 SQIVND (reference sequence).

This clonotype has at least ten counts. The CDR3 nucleotides are TGCAGCGTTACGGGACAGGCAACGGGGGATACGCAGTATTTT. Protein: CSVTGQATGDTQYF. The V and J genes are TRBV29-1 and TRBJ2-3; 8 nucleotides align to TRBD1. CDR1 is SQVTM and CDR2 is ANQGSEA in the germline V gene. V dropped 5 bases and J dropped 6; count of bases not matched to a gene: 10. The CDR3 has 14 amino acids.

This clonotype appeared many times. This sequence joins TRBV12-3 or TRBV12-4 and TRBJ2-7; the D call may be TRBD1 or TRBD2 (5 bases each). The CDR3 consists of 14 residues. The V end was cut by 4 bases, the J end by 0 bases, with 10 bases between. CDR3 DNA sequence: TGTGCCAGCAGTTCGTTGGGGACCTCCTACGAGCAGTACTTC. Translation gives CASSSLGTSYEQYF.

This clonotype was observed a handful of times. The V gene is TRBV2, the J gene TRBJ1-2; D remains unclear. V was shortened by 5 bases and J by 8 bases, with 18 bases between the two germline ends. This CDR3 region has 14 residues. Germline V gene sequence: CDR1 SNHLY, CDR2 FYNNEI. This chain's CDR3 is CASSFFEGARGYTF. The CDR3 nucleotides read TGTGCCAGCAGTTTTTTTGAGGGCGCGCGGGGCTACACCTTC.

J is TRBJ2-3 and V is TRBV5-5; 11 positions match TRBD2. Looked up from germline, CDR1 is SGHKS and CDR2 is YYEKEE (reference sequence). J lost 0 bases, V lost 2 bases, and 8 bases had no gene match. The CDR3 contains 18 residues. The CDR3 loop is CASSFPSGRPRSTDTQYF. DNA of the CDR3: TGTGCCAGCAGCTTCCCTAGCGGGAGGCCTCGAAGCACAGATACGCAGTATTTT.